This T cell receptor beta chain was sequenced in a study of cytomegalovirus exposure and HLA in healthy donors (dated by TCRdb to about 2017). Background on the whole study: A later analysis indicated that the 100 to 150 validation repertoires were generated on the platform also employed for the 666 repertoires of the first cohort. The aim of the study was to test whether cataloging public T cell receptors could identify signatures of past pathogen exposure. Besides the first cohort of under 700 subjects, a separate validation cohort made up of 120 different subjects was used. To predict cytomegalovirus infection status, the study brought together high-throughput TCR immunosequencing, statistical association of individual TCRs with disease status, and machine learning.

The germline V gene specifies SQVTM as CDR1 and ANQGSEA as CDR2. Spanning cysteine to phenylalanine, the CDR3 consists of 13 amino acids. Kept here is only the CDR3 DNA, which spans 39 bases and is read in frame from base 1. A distance of 14 bases separates the germline ends of V and J, which lose 5 bases and 7 bases respectively. With regard to this clone: It has no known antigen specificity. No base-level quality is on record; no much larger clone is a single base apart.

Results the study describes overall, beyond this receptor: The authors suggested that the approach could potentially be extended to other disease states and immunological phenotypes. Cytomegalovirus status was reported to be diagnosed by the classifier with high specificity and sensitivity in both the original and validation cohorts. A later analysis found that TCRs clustered in the first cohort also tended to co-occur in the approximately 120 validation repertoires, with approximately 95% of cluster scores above 0. The validation cohort had no HLA typing available for a later analysis, so co-occurrence within that cohort was assessed over all 120 or so repertoires. Across donors, most TCR sequences were observed very rarely, whereas some public TCRs were present in many individuals. The study gave a list of about 160 TCR beta chains associated with cytomegalovirus. A few of the identified cytomegalovirus-associated TCR beta chains were confirmed in vitro to be specific for cytomegalovirus antigens.

Separate from the approximately 670-subject first cohort, the validation cohort of 120 subjects was the group to which the donors belonged. Libraries were made using the immunoSEQ multiplex PCR assay. The authors processed their data as follows. A statistical classification framework was built to diagnose cytomegalovirus status from the catalog of TCR beta chain sequences. Drawn from immuneACCESS, this table holds only the in-frame rearrangements with V and J called that TCRdb kept. Clones are partly lost; checked studies trace under half to an unresolved V gene and leave the rest unexplained. V, J and clone size derive from that table, while D and trimming were established from the DNA sequence. Within this sample are a few hundred thousand clones, with 86% of them counted one time only. The top ten clonotypes cover 0.95% to 1.1% of the sample.

The receptor was isolated from a woman younger than 35 in good health and CMV-seronegative. The source material was PBMCs. The chain uses TRBV29-1 and TRBJ1-4; TRBD1 is a possible D gene, resting on 6 matching bases. The encoded CDR3 is CSVLKGDVEKLFF. The DNA sequence is given as TGCAGCGTTTTAAAGGGGGATGTTGAAAAACTGTTTTTT.